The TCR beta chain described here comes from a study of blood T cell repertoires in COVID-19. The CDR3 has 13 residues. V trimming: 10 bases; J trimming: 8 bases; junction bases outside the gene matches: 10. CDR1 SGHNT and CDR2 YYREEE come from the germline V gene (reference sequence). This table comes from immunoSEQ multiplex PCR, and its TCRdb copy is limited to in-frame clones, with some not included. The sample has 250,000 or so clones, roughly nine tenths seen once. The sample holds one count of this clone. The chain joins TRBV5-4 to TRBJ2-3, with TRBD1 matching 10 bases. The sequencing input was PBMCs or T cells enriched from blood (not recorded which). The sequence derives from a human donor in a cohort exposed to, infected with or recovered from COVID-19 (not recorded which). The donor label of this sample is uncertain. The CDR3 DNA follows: TGTGCCGTCCAGGGACAGGGGATTCGTACGCAGTATTTT. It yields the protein CAVQGQGIRTQYF.